Below are 31 T cell receptor beta chains sequenced from a single sample in a study of technical replicates of blood from a handful of donors. Here immunoSEQ multiplex PCR was the method, and the copy in TCRdb shows in-frame clones only, minus some. The sample holds 65,000 to 90,000 clones, about 91% seen once. Sample: T cells isolated from PBMCs. All receptors derive from a human donor in good health.

The chain has TRBV6-4 and TRBJ2-7; TRBD1 matches 7 bases. Trimming at V came to 2 bases and at J to 2 bases, leaving 6 bases not matched to a gene. This CDR3 region has 15 residues. Per germline, CDR1 MRHNA and CDR2 SNTAGT. The CDR3 region has the DNA TGTGCCAGCAGTGACCACCGGGACAGAGCCTACGAGCAGTACTTC. Protein product: CASSDHRDRAYEQYF.

V and J are TRBV4-1 and TRBJ1-5; no clear D gene. Germline CDR1 reads MGHRA; CDR2 reads YSYEKL. Trimming took 0 bases from V and 3 from J, leaving 6 bases between them. CDR3 length: 14 residues. Written as DNA, the CDR3 is TGCGCCAGCAGCCAAGAGAGGAACAATCAGCCCCAGCATTTT. Its protein product is CASSQERNNQPQHF.

The chain joins TRBV23-1 to TRBJ2-7, with D maybe TRBD2 (6 bases). TRBV23-1 is flagged as an ORF with uncertain function. The CDR3 is made up of 18 amino acids. Trimming stripped 1 base from V and 4 bases from J, with 23 bases between. The CDR3 protein is CASSQCLGLVAVEYEQYF. The CDR3, as DNA: TGCGCCAGCAGTCAATGCCTTGGGCTGGTAGCGGTGGAGTACGAGCAGTACTTC.

This clone occurred once. This sequence joins TRBV7-9 and TRBJ1-5; D unclear. This CDR3 has 15 amino acids. Per germline, CDR1 SEHNR and CDR2 FQNEAQ (reference sequence). The V end lost 5 bases, the J end lost 2 bases, and 13 bases lay between the germline ends. CDR3 in DNA: TGTGCCAGCAGCCTAGGAGGCCGACGCAATCAGCCCCAGCATTTT. It specifies CASSLGGRRNQPQHF.

The V call is TRBV6-6, the J call TRBJ2-1, with 8 bases identical to TRBD1. The ends lost 2 bases at V and 4 bases at J; junction bases unmatched: 4. This CDR3 comprises 15 residues. The germline gives CDR1 MNHNY, CDR2 SVGAGI (reference sequence). As DNA, the CDR3 is TGTGCCAGCAGTTACGGGACAGGAAGGTACAATGAGCAGTTCTTC. This encodes CASSYGTGRYNEQFF.

The chain joins TRBV7-2 to TRBJ1-3; possibly TRBD1 for D (6 bases). Germline assignment: CDR1 SGHTA and CDR2 FQGNSA. Trimming removed 0 bases at V and 2 bases at J, with 8 bases between. CDR3 length: 15 residues. CDR3 sequence: CASSLAQGAGNTIYF. The CDR3 nucleotides are TGTGCCAGCAGCTTAGCACAGGGAGCTGGAAACACCATATATTTT.

In this sample, this clone turned up a few times. The gene calls are TRBV27 and TRBJ1-1; TRBD1 agrees at 12 bases. Germline V gene lookup returns CDR1 MNHEY and CDR2 SMNVEV (reference sequence). This CDR3 comprises 14 residues. V was clipped by 6 bases and J by 5 bases; unmatched bases: 4. This CDR3 reads CASRGQGAGTEAFF. DNA for the CDR3: TGTGCCAGCAGGGGACAGGGGGCGGGTACTGAAGCTTTCTTT.

The rearrangement uses TRBV5-4 and TRBJ2-7; 7 bases are shared with TRBD2. V dropped 4 bases and J dropped 4; count of bases not matched to a gene: 11. The CDR3 contains 15 residues. Germline CDR1 is SGHNT and CDR2 is YYREEE (reference sequence). The DNA of the CDR3 is TGTGCCAGCAGCCCTGGGGCTAGCGGCCGATACGAGCAGTACTTC. Its translation is CASSPGASGRYEQYF.

V is TRBV14 and J is TRBJ2-1, with D possibly being TRBD1 (5 bases). V gave up 5 bases and J gave up 12 bases, with 14 bases separating them. The CDR3 is 12 residues long. Germline V gene lookup returns CDR1 SGHDN and CDR2 FVKESK. Here the CDR3 reads CASSSRALRQFF. In DNA, the CDR3 is TGTGCCAGCAGCTCCAGGGCCCTCCGGCAGTTCTTC.

The chain uses TRBV27 and TRBJ2-3; D may be TRBD1 (6 bases). V was shortened by 6 bases and J by 3 bases, with 13 bases between the two germline ends. The CDR3 loop spans 14 amino acids. Germline V gene lookup returns CDR1 MNHEY and CDR2 SMNVEV (reference sequence). CDR3 in amino acids: CASRVTGGTDTQYF. CDR3 bases: TGTGCCAGCAGAGTGACAGGTGGGACAGATACGCAGTATTTT.

This chain uses TRBV25-1 with TRBJ2-5; D perhaps matches TRBD2 (6 bases). The germline V gene encodes CDR1 MGHDK and CDR2 SYGVNS. The ends were cut back, 1 base at V and 4 bases at J, with 16 bases in the middle. The CDR3 covers 16 residues. The CDR3 sequence is CASSELSEGLPETQYF. CDR3 nucleotide sequence: TGTGCCAGCAGTGAATTGTCGGAGGGACTCCCAGAGACCCAGTACTTC. Full variable domain (remainder filled in from reference TRBV25-1 and TRBJ2-5): EADIYQTPRYLVIGTGKKITLECSQTMGHDKMYWYQQDPGMELHLIHYSYGVNSTEKGDLSSESTVSRIRTEHFPLTLESARPSHTSQYLCASSELSEGLPETQYFGPGTRLLVL.

The chain carries TRBV29-1 and TRBJ2-3; D is possibly TRBD1 (5 bases). This CDR3 region has 14 residues. V was clipped by 6 bases and J by 8 bases, with 21 bases between them. Germline V gene lookup returns CDR1 SQVTM and CDR2 ANQGSEA. Here the CDR3 DNA reads TGCAGCGTCCTAATGATGGGGCCAGGAGTTACGCAGTATTTT. Protein sequence: CSVLMMGPGVTQYF.

The genes are TRBV10-3 and TRBJ2-2, with D possibly TRBD1 on 6 matching bases. Trimming left V 6 bases short and J 0 bases short, with 11 bases between. The CDR3 contains 15 residues. CDR1 ENHRY and CDR2 SYGVKD come from the germline V gene. CDR3 loop: CAIRGDNPNTGELFF. In nucleotides, the CDR3 is TGTGCCATCAGGGGGGACAATCCGAACACCGGGGAGCTGTTTTTT.

This clone was seen more than once but under ten times. The chain uses TRBV29-1 and TRBJ1-1; no clear D. The CDR3 spans 13 residues. The germline V gene has CDR1 SQVTM and CDR2 ANQGSEA. V lost 5 bases and J lost 1, with 11 bases in between. The DNA of the CDR3 is TGCAGCGTTTCCCAATACGGGAACACTGAAGCTTTCTTT. Translated: CSVSQYGNTEAFF. The full variable domain, completed using reference TRBV29-1 and TRBJ1-1, is SAVISQKPSRDICQRGTSLTIQCQVDSQVTMMFWYRQQPGQSLTLIATANQGSEATYESGFVIDKFPISRPNLTFSTLTVSNMSPEDSSIYLCSVSQYGNTEAFFGQGTRLTVV.

The chain recombines TRBV7-9 with TRBJ1-1, with D possibly being TRBD1 (6 bases). Germline V lookup: CDR1 SEHNR, CDR2 FQNEAQ (reference sequence). V was shortened by 6 bases and J by 5 bases, with 13 bases between the two germline ends. The CDR3 is 13 amino acids. The CDR3: CASSQQGVTEAFF. The CDR3 DNA reads TGTGCCAGCAGTCAACAGGGAGTGACTGAAGCTTTCTTT. The complete variable domain, with remaining parts taken from reference TRBV7-9 and TRBJ1-1, reads DTGVSQNPRHKITKRGQNVTFRCDPISEHNRLYWYRQTLGQGPEFLTYFQNEAQLEKSRLLSDRFSAERPKGSFSTLEIQRTEQGDSAMYLCASSQQGVTEAFFGQGTRLTVV.

This chain connects TRBV7-6 to TRBJ2-5; 8 nucleotides agree with TRBD2. The CDR3 sequence is 16 residues long. The V gene end was trimmed by 5 bases and the J gene end by 5 bases; junction bases not matched to a gene: 13. Germline V lookup: CDR1 SGHVS, CDR2 FNYEAQ. CDR3 loop: CASSTRTSPGGETQYF. The CDR3, as DNA: TGTGCCAGCAGCACCCGGACTAGCCCGGGAGGGGAGACCCAGTACTTC.

This clone has just one count. The chain uses TRBV15 and TRBJ2-3; TRBD2 aligns across 9 bases. Germline V gene sequence: CDR1 LNHNV, CDR2 YYDKDF (reference sequence). Trimming at V came to 1 base and at J to 7 bases, leaving 9 bases not matched to a gene. The CDR3 loop spans 16 amino acids. CDR3 region: CATSRVWTSEYNTQYF. The CDR3 nucleotides are TGTGCCACCAGCAGAGTATGGACTAGCGAATATAATACGCAGTATTTT.

Only one count was recorded for this clone. V usage is TRBV4-1 and J usage is TRBJ2-1; TRBD1 aligns across 8 bases. Trimming removed 4 bases from V and 7 bases from J; junction bases left unmatched: 12. This CDR3 region has 16 residues. Germline CDR1 and CDR2: MGHRA and YSYEKL. The CDR3 region is CASSPEDRAGSNEQFF. CDR3 DNA: TGCGCCAGCAGCCCGGAGGACAGGGCCGGTTCGAATGAGCAGTTCTTC.

The rearrangement links TRBV5-6 to TRBJ1-4, with no clear D. Germline assignment: CDR1 SGHDT and CDR2 YYEEEE. V was trimmed by 4 bases and J by 5 bases, leaving 15 bases between them. The CDR3 consists of 15 residues. This chain's CDR3 is CASSLLGGMNEKLFF. The CDR3 nucleotides are TGTGCCAGCAGCCTGTTAGGAGGGATGAATGAAAAACTGTTTTTT. The full variable domain, completed using reference TRBV5-6 and TRBJ1-4, is DAGVTQSPTHLIKTRGQQVTLRCSPKSGHDTVSWYQQALGQGPQFIFQYYEEEERQRGNFPDRFSGHQFPNYSSELNVNALLLGDSALYLCASSLLGGMNEKLFFGSGTQLSVL.

This chain joins TRBV4-1 and TRBJ2-5, with a weak D call TRBD1 (7 bases). Germline V gene sequence: CDR1 MGHRA, CDR2 YSYEKL. There are 14 residues in the CDR3. Trimming left V 4 bases short and J 5 bases short, with 14 bases between. The CDR3 bases are TGCGCCAGCAGCCCCCAGACAGGGAGGGAGACCCAGTACTTC. As protein: CASSPQTGRETQYF.

This clone showed up just once. V and J are TRBV2 and TRBJ1-1, with 11 bases aligning to TRBD1. Trimming cost V 3 bases and J 4 bases; bases outside gene matches: 10. The CDR3 sequence is 17 residues long. CDR1 and CDR2 from the germline V gene are SNHLY and FYNNEI. CDR3 in amino acids: CASSDGQGARRRTEAFF. The CDR3 DNA is TGTGCCAGCAGTGACGGACAGGGGGCACGACGGCGCACTGAAGCTTTCTTT.

V and J are TRBV16 and TRBJ2-1, with 11 positions matching TRBD2. The CDR3 runs to 14 residues. Trimming took 8 bases from V and 6 from J; bases not matched to a gene: 6. Germline values: CDR1 KGHSY, CDR2 FQNENV. The CDR3: CASQLAGVGNEQFF. The CDR3 DNA sequence: TGTGCCAGCCAACTAGCGGGAGTGGGCAATGAGCAGTTCTTC.

The J gene is TRBJ1-2, the V gene TRBV5-1; the D is unclear. Germline CDR1 reads SGHRS; CDR2 reads YFSETQ. This CDR3 comprises 13 residues. V gave up 1 base and J gave up 3 bases, with 7 bases separating them. The CDR3 nucleotides are TGCGCCAGCAGCTTGCAGGTCGACTATGGCTACACCTTC. This encodes CASSLQVDYGYTF.

The chain has TRBV28 and TRBJ1-5; D gene unclear. V shed 4 bases and J shed 0 bases, with 16 bases lying between them. The germline V gene encodes CDR1 MDHEN and CDR2 SYDVKM. The CDR3 has 17 amino acids. The CDR3 DNA sequence: TGTGCCAGCAGTTCTGCGGATCAGCATTATAGCAATCAGCCCCAGCATTTT. It translates to CASSSADQHYSNQPQHF. Supplemented by reference TRBV28 and TRBJ1-5, the full variable domain reads DVKVTQSSRYLVKRTGEKVFLECVQDMDHENMFWYRQDPGLGLRLIYFSYDVKMKEKGDIPEGYSVSREKKERFSLILESASTNQTSMYLCASSSADQHYSNQPQHFGDGTRLSIL.

V gene TRBV28 combines with J gene TRBJ1-3, with D perhaps TRBD1 (5 bases). Germline assignment: CDR1 MDHEN and CDR2 SYDVKM. V lost 6 bases and J 4 bases, leaving 13 bases between the germline ends. This CDR3 has 14 amino acids. CDR3 loop: CASSLLTDGNTIYF. CDR3 bases: TGTGCCAGCAGCCTGCTGACAGACGGAAACACCATATATTTT. Variable domain in full (rest from reference TRBV28 and TRBJ1-3): DVKVTQSSRYLVKRTGEKVFLECVQDMDHENMFWYRQDPGLGLRLIYFSYDVKMKEKGDIPEGYSVSREKKERFSLILESASTNQTSMYLCASSLLTDGNTIYFGEGSWLTVV.

The chain employs TRBV5-8 and TRBJ2-7; 11 nucleotides align to TRBD2. Germline CDR1 reads SGHTS; CDR2 reads YDEGEE. J gave up 8 bases and V 8 bases, and 9 bases lay outside the gene matches. The CDR3 loop spans 13 amino acids. This CDR3 is CASKEGLAVQQYF. CDR3 nucleotides: TGTGCCAGTAAGGAGGGACTAGCGGTACAGCAGTACTTC.

CDR3 nucleotide sequence: TGTGCCAGCATGGGGACTAGCGGGAGTAATGAGCAGTTCTTC. Protein: CASMGTSGSNEQFF. The chain links TRBV2 to TRBJ2-1; 14 bases are shared with TRBD2. Germline trimming cut 7 bases from V and 7 bases from J; bases unmatched to any gene: 3. From germline, CDR1 is SNHLY and CDR2 FYNNEI. This CDR3 spans 14 amino acids.

This clone was picked up a small number of times. The gene calls are TRBV27 and TRBJ1-1; weak D call: TRBD1 (5 bases). Germline CDR1 is MNHEY and CDR2 is SMNVEV (reference sequence). Trimming left V 6 bases short and J 13 bases short, with 18 bases between. The length of the CDR3 is 12 residues. CDR3 nucleotide sequence: TGTGCCAGCAGACAATACTCCGAGGGACTTTTCTTT. The encoded protein is CASRQYSEGLFF.

The V gene is TRBV5-1, the J gene TRBJ2-3; D not certain. V was shortened by 6 bases and J by 1 base, with 18 bases between the two germline ends. Germline V CDR1 and CDR2: SGHRS, YFSETQ. The CDR3 spans 16 residues. CDR3 sequence (DNA): TGCGCCAGCACCAACATAGACATGGCCCGCACAGATACGCAGTATTTT. This codes for CASTNIDMARTDTQYF.

This sequence joins TRBV20-1 and TRBJ2-1; TRBD2 agrees at 9 bases. The CDR3 contains 11 residues. Germline trimming cut 3 bases from V and 16 bases from J; bases unmatched to any gene: 7. Germline CDR1 DFQATT, CDR2 SNEGSKA (reference sequence). CDR3 sequence reads: CSARSGLAGFF. DNA of the CDR3: TGCAGTGCTAGGTCGGGACTAGCCGGTTTCTTC.

This chain links TRBV6-5 with TRBJ2-5; 8 nucleotides line up with TRBD2. J was trimmed by 1 base and V by 7 bases; bases with no gene match: 8. CDR3 length: 15 residues. The V gene's germline CDR1 is MNHEY and CDR2 SVGAGI. CDR3 protein: CASTSGREVQETQYF. DNA of the CDR3: TGTGCCAGCACCTCAGGGCGGGAGGTCCAAGAGACCCAGTACTTC.